The rows below give T cell receptor beta chains drawn from one sample of a study of OX40 agonist ivuxolimab in advanced cancers. Sequencing used immunoSEQ multiplex PCR; TCRdb keeps in-frame clones, though not all of them. Of around 45,000 clones in the sample, about 86% are singletons; the top ten hold 30% to 45%. Specimen: CD4+ or CD8+ T cells sorted from blood, collected in a trial of the OX40 agonist ivuxolimab. The receptors were sampled from an adult with an advanced solid tumor such as melanoma, head and neck, liver or kidney cancer. The CDR3 runs from the conserved cysteine through the conserved F or W. The order of the fields is D gene, V gene, clone size, CDR3 length, J gene, CDR3 DNA, CDR3 protein. D genes are given only for firm matches. Size is omitted from some rows. Given values are once, few, many or a class for expanded clones.

>NA|TRBV15|NA|13|TRBJ2-7
TGTGCCACCGGACCCGACAGGCTCTACGAGCAGTACTTC
CATGPDRLYEQYF
>TRBD1|TRBV15|few|14|TRBJ2-3
TGTGCCACCAGGGGACAGGATTACACAGATACGCAGTATTTT
CATRGQDYTDTQYF
>NA|TRBV6-5|NA|12|TRBJ1-1
TGTGCCGCTTCCGCGTCGGGGGACCGAGCTTTCTTT
CAASASGDRAFF
>TRBD1|TRBV7-2|NA|17|TRBJ2-2
TGTGCCAGCAGCTCCGATTTTGAGGGGGCGCAGACCGGGGAGCTGTTTTTT
CASSSDFEGAQTGELFF
>NA|TRBV19|NA|12|TRBJ2-3
TGTGCCAGTACCAGCCGCACAGATACGCAGTATTTT
CASTSRTDTQYF
>TRBD2|TRBV5-1|NA|17|TRBJ2-7
TGCGCCAGCAGCTTGGTTAGCGGGAGCTCAGGGTCCTACGAGCAGTACTTC
CASSLVSGSSGSYEQYF
>NA|TRBV28|NA|12|TRBJ2-7
TGTGCCAGCAGTGGCAGGGGCGAAGAGCAGTACTTC
CASSGRGEEQYF
>NA|TRBV6-6|NA|15|TRBJ1-5
TGTGCCAGCAGTTCCTTTCGGGGGAATGATCAGCCCCAGCATTTT
CASSSFRGNDQPQHF
>TRBD1|TRBV11-2|NA|14|TRBJ2-5
TGTGCCAGCAGCCGTCGAGGGGGCGCAGAGACCCAGTACTTC
CASSRRGGAETQYF
>NA|TRBV19|NA|14|TRBJ1-4
TGTGCCAGTAGTGGGGGAGCAACTAATGAAAAACTGTTTTTT
CASSGGATNEKLFF